The sequence of this TCR beta chain was determined in a study of blood T cells in healthy people across ages. General study findings and limits: Age brought a roughly linear fall in TCR beta diversity measured per million T cells. It was found that TCR beta diversity correlated strongly with the percentage of naive T cells.

In the case of this clonotype: Antigen: not known.

V lost 2 bases to trimming and J lost 5 bases, with 20 bases between them. CDR1 and CDR2 (germline): SGHRS, YFSETQ. CDR3 size: 17 residues. A second PCR, run for roughly 7 to 12 cycles, used a sample-barcoded 5' primer plus a J-beta primer mix. In TCRdb, the 5' RACE reads were re-called with MiXCR into one record per CDR3 protein. The sample consists of some 560,000 distinct CDR3 sequences, about 25% of them appearing once. Another study also made use of these data, one on T cells of mothers and their children.

Material: blood. The chain is built from TRBV5-1 and TRBJ2-1; D gene unclear. The receptor comes from a boy aged 2 to 9 in good health. The CDR3 region has the DNA TGCGCCAGCAGCTTTGGTCTCCTTGGCGGAAACGACAATGAGCAGTTCTTC. It encodes CASSFGLLGGNDNEQFF.